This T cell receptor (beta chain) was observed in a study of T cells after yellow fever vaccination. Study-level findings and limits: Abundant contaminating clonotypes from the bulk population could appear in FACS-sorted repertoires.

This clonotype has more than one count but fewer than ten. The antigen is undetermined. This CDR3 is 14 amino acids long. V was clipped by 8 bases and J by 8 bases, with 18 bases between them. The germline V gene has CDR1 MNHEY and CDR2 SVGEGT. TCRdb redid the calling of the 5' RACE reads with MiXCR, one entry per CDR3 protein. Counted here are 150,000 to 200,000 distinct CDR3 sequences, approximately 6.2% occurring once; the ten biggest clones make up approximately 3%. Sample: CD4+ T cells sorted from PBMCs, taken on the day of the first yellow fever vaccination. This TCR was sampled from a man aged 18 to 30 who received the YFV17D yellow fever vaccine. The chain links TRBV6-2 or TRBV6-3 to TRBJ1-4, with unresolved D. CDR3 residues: CASGLRGVGEKLFF. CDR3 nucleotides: TGTGCCAGCGGGCTCCGCGGGGTTGGCGAAAAACTGTTTTTT.